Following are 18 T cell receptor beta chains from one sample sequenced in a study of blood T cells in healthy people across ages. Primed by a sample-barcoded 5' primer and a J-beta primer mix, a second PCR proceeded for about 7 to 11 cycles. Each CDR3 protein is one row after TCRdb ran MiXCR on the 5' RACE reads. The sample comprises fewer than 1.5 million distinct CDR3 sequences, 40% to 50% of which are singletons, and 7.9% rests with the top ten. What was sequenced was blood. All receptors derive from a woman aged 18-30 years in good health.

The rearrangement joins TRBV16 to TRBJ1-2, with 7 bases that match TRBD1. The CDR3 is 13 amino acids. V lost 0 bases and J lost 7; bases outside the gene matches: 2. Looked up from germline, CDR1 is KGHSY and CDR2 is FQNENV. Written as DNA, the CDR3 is TGTGCCAGCAGCCAATCGAACAGGGGTGGCTACACCTTC. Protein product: CASSQSNRGGYTF.

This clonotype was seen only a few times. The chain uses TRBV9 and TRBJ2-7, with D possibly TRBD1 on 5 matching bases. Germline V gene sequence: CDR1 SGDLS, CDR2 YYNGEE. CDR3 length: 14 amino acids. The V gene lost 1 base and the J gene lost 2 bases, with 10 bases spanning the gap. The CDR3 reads CASSVRADTYEQYF. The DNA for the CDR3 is TGTGCCAGCAGCGTAAGGGCGGACACCTACGAGCAGTACTTC.

For the CDR3, the DNA is TGTGCCACCTCACAAGTCGAAAAGAACAATGAGCAGTTCTTC. This encodes CATSQVEKNNEQFF. This chain connects TRBV10-3 to TRBJ2-1; D is uncertain. Germline CDR1 reads ENHRY; CDR2 reads SYGVKD. Trimming left V 10 bases short and J 5 bases short, with 18 bases between. CDR3 length: 14 residues.

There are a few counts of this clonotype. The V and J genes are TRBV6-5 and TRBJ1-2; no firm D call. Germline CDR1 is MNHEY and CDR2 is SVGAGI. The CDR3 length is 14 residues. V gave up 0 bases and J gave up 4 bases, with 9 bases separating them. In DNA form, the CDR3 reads TGTGCCAGCAGTTACTCGGGAGAGACCTATGGCTACACCTTC. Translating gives CASSYSGETYGYTF.

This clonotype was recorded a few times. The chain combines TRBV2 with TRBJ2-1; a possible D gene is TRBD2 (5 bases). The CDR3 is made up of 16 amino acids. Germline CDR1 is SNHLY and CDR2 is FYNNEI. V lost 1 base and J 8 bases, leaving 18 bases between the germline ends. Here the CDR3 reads CASSEVGNGLLDEQFF. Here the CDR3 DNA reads TGTGCCAGCAGTGAAGTAGGAAACGGACTTCTCGATGAGCAGTTCTTC. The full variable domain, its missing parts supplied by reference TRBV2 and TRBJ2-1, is EPEVTQTPSHQVTQMGQEVILRCVPISNHLYFYWYRQILGQKVEFLVSFYNNEISEKSEIFDDQFSVERPDGSNFTLKIRSTKLEDSAMYFCASSEVGNGLLDEQFFGPGTRLTVL.

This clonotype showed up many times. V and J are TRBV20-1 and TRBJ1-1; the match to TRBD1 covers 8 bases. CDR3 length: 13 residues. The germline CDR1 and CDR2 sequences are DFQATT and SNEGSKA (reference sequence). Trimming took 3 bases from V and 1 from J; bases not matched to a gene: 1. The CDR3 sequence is CSARGQANTEAFF. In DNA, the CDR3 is TGCAGTGCTAGGGGACAGGCGAACACTGAAGCTTTCTTT.

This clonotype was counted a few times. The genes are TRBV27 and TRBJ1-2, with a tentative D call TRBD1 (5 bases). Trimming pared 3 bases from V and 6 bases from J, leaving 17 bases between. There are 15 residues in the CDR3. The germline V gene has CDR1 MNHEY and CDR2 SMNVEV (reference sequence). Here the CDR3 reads CASSLGGNGGDGYTF. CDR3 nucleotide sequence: TGTGCCAGCAGTTTGGGGGGAAACGGAGGCGATGGCTACACCTTC.

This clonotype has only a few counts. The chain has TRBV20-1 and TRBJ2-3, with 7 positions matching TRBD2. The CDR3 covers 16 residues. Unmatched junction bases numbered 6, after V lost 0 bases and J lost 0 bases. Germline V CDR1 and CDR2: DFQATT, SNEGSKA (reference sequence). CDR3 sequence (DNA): TGCAGTGCTAGAGATCCCAGGCGGGGGAGCACAGATACGCAGTATTTT. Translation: CSARDPRRGSTDTQYF.

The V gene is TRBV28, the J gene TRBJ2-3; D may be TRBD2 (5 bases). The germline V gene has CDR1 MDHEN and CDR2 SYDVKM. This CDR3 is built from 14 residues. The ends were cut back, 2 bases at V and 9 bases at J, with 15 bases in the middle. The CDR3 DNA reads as TGTGCCAGCAGTTTACGGACTTACGAGGACACGCAGTATTTT. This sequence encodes CASSLRTYEDTQYF.

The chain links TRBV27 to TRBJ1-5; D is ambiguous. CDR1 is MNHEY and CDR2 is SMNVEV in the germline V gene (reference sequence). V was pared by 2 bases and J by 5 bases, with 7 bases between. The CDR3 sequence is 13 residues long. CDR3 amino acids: CASSLQVYQPQHF. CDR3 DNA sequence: TGTGCCAGCAGTTTACAGGTATATCAGCCCCAGCATTTT.

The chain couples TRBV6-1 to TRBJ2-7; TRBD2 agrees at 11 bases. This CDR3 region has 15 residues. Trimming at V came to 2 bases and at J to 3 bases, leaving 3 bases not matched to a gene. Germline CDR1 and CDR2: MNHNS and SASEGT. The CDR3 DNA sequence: TGTGCCAGCAGTGAAACTAGCGGGAGAGGCTACGAGCAGTACTTC. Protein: CASSETSGRGYEQYF.

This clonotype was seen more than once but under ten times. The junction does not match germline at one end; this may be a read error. This CDR3 reads CASSQEVGLYYEQFF. In DNA form, the CDR3 reads TGCGCCAGCAGCCAAGAGGTGGGACTCTACTATGAGCAGTTCTTC. This chain uses TRBV4-1 with TRBJ2-1, with D maybe TRBD2 (6 bases). The CDR3 sequence is 15 residues long. Germline CDR1 MGHRA, CDR2 YSYEKL.

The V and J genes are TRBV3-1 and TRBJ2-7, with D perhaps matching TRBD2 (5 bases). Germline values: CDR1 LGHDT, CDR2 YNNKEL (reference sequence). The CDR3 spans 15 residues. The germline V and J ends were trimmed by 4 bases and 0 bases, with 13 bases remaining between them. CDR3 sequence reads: CASSLTGKSSYEQYF. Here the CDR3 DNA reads TGTGCCAGCAGCCTTACCGGGAAGAGCTCCTACGAGCAGTACTTC.

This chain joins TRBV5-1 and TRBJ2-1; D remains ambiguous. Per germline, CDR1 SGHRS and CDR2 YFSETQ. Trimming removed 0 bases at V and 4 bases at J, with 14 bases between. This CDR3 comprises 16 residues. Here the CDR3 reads CASSLEWGNLYNEQFF. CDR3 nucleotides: TGCGCCAGCAGCTTGGAATGGGGAAACCTTTACAATGAGCAGTTCTTC. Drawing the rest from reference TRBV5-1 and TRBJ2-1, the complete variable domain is KAGVTQTPRYLIKTRGQQVTLSCSPISGHRSVSWYQQTPGQGLQFLFEYFSETQRNKGNFPGRFSGRQFSNSRSEMNVSTLELGDSALYLCASSLEWGNLYNEQFFGPGTRLTVL.

The CDR3, as DNA: TGCAGTGCTAGAGCCGAAACTACTTTCAATGAGCAGTTCTTC. Translation gives CSARAETTFNEQFF. The J gene is TRBJ2-1, the V gene TRBV20-1; D unclear. The V end was cut by 1 base, the J end by 6 bases, with 13 bases between. CDR1 is DFQATT and CDR2 is SNEGSKA in the germline V gene (reference sequence). The CDR3 has 14 amino acids.

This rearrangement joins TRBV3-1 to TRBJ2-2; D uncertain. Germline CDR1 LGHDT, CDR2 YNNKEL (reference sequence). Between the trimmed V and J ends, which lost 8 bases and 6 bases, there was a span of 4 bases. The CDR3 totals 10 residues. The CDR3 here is CASPSGELFF. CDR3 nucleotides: TGTGCCAGCCCTTCCGGGGAGCTGTTTTTT.

The CDR3 protein is CSARENIYEQYF. The CDR3 nucleotides are TGCAGTGCTAGAGAGAACATCTACGAGCAGTACTTC. The gene calls are TRBV20-1 and TRBJ2-5; D ambiguous. Gene TRBJ2-7 matches the end of the DNA better, so the J call may be wrong. The CDR3 is 12 residues long. Per germline, CDR1 DFQATT and CDR2 SNEGSKA (reference sequence).

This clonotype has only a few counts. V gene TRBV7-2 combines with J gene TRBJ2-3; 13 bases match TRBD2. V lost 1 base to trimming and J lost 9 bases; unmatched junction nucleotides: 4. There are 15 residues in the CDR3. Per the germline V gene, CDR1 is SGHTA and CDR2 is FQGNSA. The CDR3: CASSLDPLAGGTQYF. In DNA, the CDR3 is TGTGCCAGCAGCTTAGACCCACTAGCGGGGGGGACGCAGTATTTT.